This T cell receptor (beta chain) was sequenced during a study of CD8+ T cells in alopecia areata. Findings and limits, study-wide: A single nonresponder leaves the baseline CD8+ expansion link to response uncertain.

TCR sequencing used cDNA made by reverse transcription of extracted RNA. Assay used: immunoSEQ multiplex PCR; TCRdb lists only in-frame clones, some missing. Found here are roughly 200,000 clones, 60% to 70% of them singletons; the top ten hold about 3.5%. Trimming cost V 3 bases and J 1 base; bases outside gene matches: 3. The CDR3 extends over 17 amino acids. Germline V gene data show CDR1 as MNHEY and CDR2 as SMNVEV (reference sequence). A word on this clone: What it binds is unknown.

The treatment was: oral pan-JAK inhibitor, 5-10 mg twice daily. The clonotype comes from a human donor with alopecia areata. Specimen: CD4+ T cells sorted from blood, collected at week 4, from a patient treated with tofacitinib. The chain uses TRBV27 and TRBJ2-3, with TRBD2 identical over 14 bases. CDR3 sequence reads: CASSFPGLAGGTDTQYF. The DNA of the CDR3 is TGTGCCAGCAGTTTCCCGGGACTAGCGGGGGGCACAGATACGCAGTATTTT.